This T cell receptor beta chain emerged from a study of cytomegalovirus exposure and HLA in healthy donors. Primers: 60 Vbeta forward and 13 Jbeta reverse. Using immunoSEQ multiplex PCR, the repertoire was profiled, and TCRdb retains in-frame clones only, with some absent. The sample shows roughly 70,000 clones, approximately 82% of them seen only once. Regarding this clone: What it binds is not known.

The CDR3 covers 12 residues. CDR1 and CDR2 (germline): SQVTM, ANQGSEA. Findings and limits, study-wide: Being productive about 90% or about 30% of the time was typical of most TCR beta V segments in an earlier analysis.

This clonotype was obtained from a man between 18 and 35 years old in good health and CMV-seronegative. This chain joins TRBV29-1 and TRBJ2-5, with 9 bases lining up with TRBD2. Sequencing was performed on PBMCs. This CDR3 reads CGGLADLETQYF. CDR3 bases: TGCGGGGGACTAGCTGACTTGGAGACCCAGTACTTC.